These 14 T cell receptor beta chains were all obtained from the same sample, sequenced in a study of shared clonotypes between healthy human individuals. Sequencing used immunoSEQ multiplex PCR; TCRdb keeps in-frame clones, though not all of them. The repertoire holds around 1.5 million clones, with roughly 98% as singletons. Sample: naive CD4+ T cells sorted from blood. As for subset: CD45RA+ positively selected. These receptors were obtained from a man aged 25-45 years in good health.

The chain carries TRBV21-1 and TRBJ1-1. TRBV21-1 counts as a pseudogene. This CDR3 contains 14 residues. The CDR3 bases are TGTGCCAGCAGCAAAGTTAAGGAGGGGACTGAAGCTTTCTTT. Amino acids: CASSKVKEGTEAFF.

This CDR3 reads CASSQQGSSYEQYF. The DNA for the CDR3 is TGTGCCAGCAGCCAACAGGGTAGCTCCTACGAGCAGTACTTC. The rearrangement uses TRBV14 and TRBJ2-7; possibly TRBD1 for D (5 bases). The CDR3 covers 14 residues. CDR1 and CDR2 (germline): SGHDN, FVKESK. The V end was cut by 2 bases, the J end by 0 bases, with 8 bases between. Using reference TRBV14 and TRBJ2-7 for the parts outside the CDR3, the full variable domain is EAGVTQFPSHSVIEKGQTVTLRCDPISGHDNLYWYRRVMGKEIKFLLHFVKESKQDESGMPNNRFLAERTGGTYSTLKVQPAELEDSGVYFCASSQQGSSYEQYFGPGTRLTVT.

V and J are TRBV2 and TRBJ2-3; 9 positions match TRBD2. Unmatched junction bases numbered 4, after V lost 8 bases and J lost 1 base. Germline CDR1 is SNHLY and CDR2 is FYNNEI. The CDR3 loop spans 14 amino acids. CDR3 protein: CASSIAGGTDTQYF. Here the CDR3 DNA reads TGTGCCAGCTCGATAGCGGGAGGCACAGATACGCAGTATTTT.

This clone was observed once. CDR3 protein: CASSLDHGASGISYNEQFF. CDR3 in DNA: TGTGCCAGCAGCTTAGATCATGGGGCTAGCGGGATCTCCTACAATGAGCAGTTCTTC. The gene calls are TRBV7-6 and TRBJ2-1, with 9 bases lining up with TRBD2. V trimming: 1 base; J trimming: 0 bases; junction bases outside the gene matches: 10. The CDR3 sequence is 19 residues long. Per germline, CDR1 SGHVS and CDR2 FNYEAQ.

V usage is TRBV28 and J usage is TRBJ1-2, with 10 bases matching TRBD1. With 4 bases clipped from V and 6 bases from J, the junction kept 5 bases outside the gene matches. Germline CDR1 and CDR2: MDHEN and SYDVKM. The CDR3 is 14 amino acids. The CDR3 nucleotides read TGTGCCAGCAGTTCCGGGACAGGGGCTAATGGCTACACCTTC. Encoded protein: CASSSGTGANGYTF.

Comments on this clone: One end of the junction varies from germline; a read error may be responsible. The rearrangement uses TRBV5-4 and TRBJ2-1; D might be TRBD2 (5 bases). The germline V gene has CDR1 SGHNT and CDR2 YYREEE (reference sequence). The CDR3 sequence is 18 residues long. The CDR3 bases are TGTGCCAGCAGCTTGGTCGTACAGACTACACTTCCTTACACTGAGCAGTTCTTC. This gives the protein CASSLVVQTTLPYTEQFF.

The count of this clone is one. V usage is TRBV27 and J usage is TRBJ2-2, with TRBD1 matching over 8 bases. V shed 1 base and J 3 bases; nucleotides not matched to a gene: 7. The CDR3 has 17 residues. Per germline, CDR1 MNHEY and CDR2 SMNVEV (reference sequence). CDR3 amino acids: CASSLYMGQVDTGELFF. CDR3 sequence (DNA): TGTGCCAGCAGTTTATATATGGGACAGGTGGACACCGGGGAGCTGTTTTTT.

The chain carries TRBV7-2 and TRBJ1-5, with D possibly matching TRBD1 (5 bases). CDR3 size: 14 residues. The germline V and J ends were trimmed by 4 bases and 5 bases, with 12 bases remaining between them. The germline V gene encodes CDR1 SGHTA and CDR2 FQGNSA. In DNA, the CDR3 is TGTGCCAGCAGCTGGGACCTATGGTATCAGCCCCAGCATTTT. This gives the protein CASSWDLWYQPQHF.

The chain employs TRBV28 and TRBJ2-2; D unresolved. V was pared by 3 bases and J by 6 bases, with 11 bases between. CDR1 is MDHEN, CDR2 SYDVKM, per germline. The CDR3 runs to 14 residues. The CDR3: CASSFLDPPGELFF. DNA of the CDR3: TGTGCCAGCAGTTTTTTGGACCCCCCCGGGGAGCTGTTTTTT.

In its sample, this clone was seen once. One end of the junction does not line up with germline, which may come from a read error. The rearrangement joins TRBV2 to TRBJ2-1, with D tentatively TRBD1 or TRBD2 (5 bases each). Germline values: CDR1 SNHLY, CDR2 FYNNEI. The CDR3 spans 11 residues. The CDR3, as DNA: TGTGCCAGCAGTCTCGGGGACCCTGTTCTCTTC. Its protein product is CASSLGDPVLF.

The rearrangement joins TRBV6-1 to TRBJ2-7; a possible D gene is TRBD1 (5 bases). The CDR3 length is 14 residues. V was trimmed by 5 bases and J by 4 bases, leaving 15 bases between them. Per the germline V gene, CDR1 is MNHNS and CDR2 is SASEGT. The CDR3 DNA is TGTGCCAGCAGTAGGCGAGGTCAGGGTTACGAGCAGTACTTC. Amino acid sequence: CASSRRGQGYEQYF.

The V gene is TRBV2, the J gene TRBJ2-1, with D perhaps given as TRBD1 or TRBD2 (5 bases each). The ends were cut back, 7 bases at V and 2 bases at J, with 12 bases in the middle. Germline CDR1 reads SNHLY; CDR2 reads FYNNEI. The CDR3 consists of 14 residues. The DNA of the CDR3 is TGTGCCAGCAACGGGGACGTAGCCTACAATGAGCAGTTCTTC. Translated, it gives CASNGDVAYNEQFF. Looking up the rest from reference TRBV2 and TRBJ2-1 gives the full variable domain: EPEVTQTPSHQVTQMGQEVILRCVPISNHLYFYWYRQILGQKVEFLVSFYNNEISEKSEIFDDQFSVERPDGSNFTLKIRSTKLEDSAMYFCASNGDVAYNEQFFGPGTRLTVL.

The chain carries TRBV5-4 and TRBJ2-7, with TRBD2 matching 8 bases. The trim removed 4 bases at V and 1 base at J, leaving 10 bases unmatched. The length of the CDR3 is 16 residues. CDR1 and CDR2 (germline): SGHNT, YYREEE (reference sequence). Here the CDR3 reads CASSPGGQTVSYEQYF. The CDR3 DNA follows: TGTGCCAGCAGCCCGGGGGGGCAAACCGTATCCTACGAGCAGTACTTC.

This sequence joins TRBV18 and TRBJ2-5, with D uncertain. In germline, CDR1 is KGHSH, CDR2 LQKENI. The V end was cut by 4 bases, the J end by 1 base, with 7 bases between. The CDR3 is 13 residues long. The CDR3 coding sequence is TGTGCCAGCTCACGGAAAACCCAAGAGACCCAGTACTTC. It is translated as CASSRKTQETQYF. Full variable domain (outside the CDR3, taken from reference TRBV18 and TRBJ2-5): NAGVMQNPRHLVRRRGQEARLRCSPMKGHSHVYWYRQLPEEGLKFMVYLQKENIIDESGMPKERFSAEFPKEGPSILRIQQVVRGDSAAYFCASSRKTQETQYFGPGTRLLVL.